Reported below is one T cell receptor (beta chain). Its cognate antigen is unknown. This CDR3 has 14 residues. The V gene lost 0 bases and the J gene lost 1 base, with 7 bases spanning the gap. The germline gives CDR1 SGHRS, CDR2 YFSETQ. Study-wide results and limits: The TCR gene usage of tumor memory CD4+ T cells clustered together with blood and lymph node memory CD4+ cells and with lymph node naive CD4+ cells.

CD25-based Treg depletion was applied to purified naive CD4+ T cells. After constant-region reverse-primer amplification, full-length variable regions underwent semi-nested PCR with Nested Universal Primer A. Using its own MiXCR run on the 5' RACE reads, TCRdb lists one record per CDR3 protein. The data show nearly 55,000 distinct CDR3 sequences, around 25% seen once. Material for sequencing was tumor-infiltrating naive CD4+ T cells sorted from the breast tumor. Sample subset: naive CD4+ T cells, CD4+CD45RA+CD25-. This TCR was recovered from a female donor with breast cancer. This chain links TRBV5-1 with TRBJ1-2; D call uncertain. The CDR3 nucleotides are TGCGCCAGCAGCTTGGGTGATTATAACTATGGCTACACCTTC. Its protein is CASSLGDYNYGYTF.